The entry below gives a single T cell receptor (beta chain) sequence along with its context. Its target is unknown. This sample was included in a study of identical twins. The germline gives CDR1 SGHKS, CDR2 YYEKEE (reference sequence). CDR3 size: 15 residues. V shed 3 bases and J 4 bases; nucleotides not matched to a gene: 4. General study results and limits: The more abundant beta clonotypes in cord blood had fewer insertions, and memory repertoires did not show this. Low generation-probability sequences were in excess among twin-shared out-of-frame alpha sequences. Invariant cells of the MAIT and iNKT types might have partly distorted the zero-insertion analyses.

A universal primer site came from template switching; cDNA carried unique molecular identifiers. TCRdb reprocessed the 5' RACE reads with MiXCR, giving one entry per CDR3 protein. The data contain hundreds of thousands of distinct CDR3 sequences, over 8.5% of them singletons. The same data also went into a second study, on yellow fever vaccine responses in identical twins.

The chain is built from TRBV5-5 and TRBJ2-7; 13 bases fit TRBD2. The sequence derives from a woman in her late teens or twenties in good health. Sequenced input: PBMCs. The CDR3 reads CASSSGLAGNYEQYF. The CDR3 region has the DNA TGTGCCAGCAGCTCGGGACTAGCGGGGAATTACGAGCAGTACTTC.